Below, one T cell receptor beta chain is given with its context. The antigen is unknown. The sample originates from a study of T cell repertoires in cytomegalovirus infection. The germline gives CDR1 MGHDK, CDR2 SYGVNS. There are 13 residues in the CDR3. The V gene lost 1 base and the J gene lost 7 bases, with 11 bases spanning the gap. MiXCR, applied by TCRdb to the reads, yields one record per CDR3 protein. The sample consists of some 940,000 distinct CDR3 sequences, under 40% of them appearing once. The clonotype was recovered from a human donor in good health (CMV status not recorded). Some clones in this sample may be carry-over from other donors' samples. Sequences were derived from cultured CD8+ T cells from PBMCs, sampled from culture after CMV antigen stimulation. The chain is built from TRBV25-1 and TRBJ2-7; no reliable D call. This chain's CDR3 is CASSESLLLEQYF. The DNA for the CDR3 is TGTGCCAGCAGTGAATCCCTACTTCTAGAGCAGTACTTC.